These T cell receptor beta chains were read from a single sample in a study of shared clonotypes between healthy human individuals. The protocol was immunoSEQ multiplex PCR, while the TCRdb copy is restricted to in-frame clones and leaves out a portion. The profile shows about 2.3 million clones, under 95% of them singletons. The sequencing input was naive CD4+ T cells from PBMCs. These receptors originate from a man aged 18 to 29 in good health. Some clones in this sample may be carry-over from other donors' samples. The CDR3 runs from the conserved cysteine through the conserved F or W. Each record gives: clone size, D gene, J gene, CDR3 length, V gene, CDR3 DNA, CDR3 protein. A D gene is named only where the DNA matches it firmly. Not every row has a clone size; where given, it reads once, few, many or a size class.

abundance: once; d_gene: TRBD2; j_gene: TRBJ2-1; len: 15; v_gene: TRBV5-1; CDR3nt: TGCGCCAGCACCCAACTAGCGGGGGAAATCAATGAGCAGTTCTTC; CDR3aa: CASTQLAGEINEQFF
abundance: -; d_gene: TRBD2; j_gene: TRBJ2-5; len: 16; v_gene: TRBV9; CDR3nt: TGTGCCAGCAGCCCGCGGACTAGCGGGGGGCGGGAGACCCAGTACTTC; CDR3aa: CASSPRTSGGRETQYF
abundance: -; d_gene: -; j_gene: TRBJ2-7; len: 14; v_gene: TRBV7-2; CDR3nt: TGTGCCAGCAGAGGACAGTTCGCGGCCTACGAGCAGTACTTC; CDR3aa: CASRGQFAAYEQYF
abundance: -; d_gene: -; j_gene: TRBJ2-5; len: 14; v_gene: TRBV4-1; CDR3nt: TGCGCCAGCAGCCAGTGGAGGGGCCAAGAGACCCAGTACTTC; CDR3aa: CASSQWRGQETQYF
abundance: -; d_gene: TRBD2; j_gene: TRBJ2-1; len: 16; v_gene: TRBV29-1; CDR3nt: TGCAGCGTTGAACCTAGCGGGAGGAGGGTTCTCTATGAGCAGTTCTTC; CDR3aa: CSVEPSGRRVLYEQFF
abundance: -; d_gene: -; j_gene: TRBJ2-7; len: 13; v_gene: TRBV28; CDR3nt: TGTGCCAGCACCGAACTAACTCCCCGCGAGCAGTACTTC; CDR3aa: CASTELTPREQYF
abundance: -; d_gene: TRBD1; j_gene: TRBJ2-7; len: 12; v_gene: TRBV6-5; CDR3nt: TGTGCCAGCAGCCCACAGGGGAACGAGCAGTACTTC; CDR3aa: CASSPQGNEQYF
abundance: -; d_gene: -; j_gene: TRBJ1-1; len: 13; v_gene: TRBV6-6; CDR3nt: TGTGCCAGCAGACCCCAGATAAACACTGAAGCTTTCTTT; CDR3aa: CASRPQINTEAFF
abundance: -; d_gene: -; j_gene: TRBJ1-5; len: 13; v_gene: TRBV19; CDR3nt: TGTGCCAGTAGTATAGTTCACAATCAGCCCCAGCATTTT; CDR3aa: CASSIVHNQPQHF
abundance: -; d_gene: TRBD1; j_gene: TRBJ1-5; len: 16; v_gene: TRBV29-1; CDR3nt: TGCAGCGTTGTGTTGCCAGGGGGTGTTGGCAATCAGCCCCAGCATTTT; CDR3aa: CSVVLPGGVGNQPQHF
abundance: -; d_gene: TRBD1; j_gene: TRBJ2-1; len: 16; v_gene: TRBV7-3; CDR3nt: TGTGCCAGCAGGTCTACCGGGACAGGGCGGATTAATGAGCAGTTCTTC; CDR3aa: CASRSTGTGRINEQFF
abundance: -; d_gene: -; j_gene: TRBJ1-3; len: 13; v_gene: TRBV29-1; CDR3nt: TGCAGCGTTGGACAGGTTCTAGGAAACACCATATATTTT; CDR3aa: CSVGQVLGNTIYF
abundance: -; d_gene: TRBD2; j_gene: TRBJ2-5; len: 16; v_gene: TRBV11-2; CDR3nt: TGTGCCAGCAGTCCCCCCGGACCAGCGGGAACAGAGACCCAGTACTTC; CDR3aa: CASSPPGPAGTETQYF
abundance: -; d_gene: TRBD2; j_gene: TRBJ2-2; len: 15; v_gene: TRBV11-2; CDR3nt: TGTGCCAGCAGCTCTAGCGGGACGAACACCGGGGAGCTGTTTTTT; CDR3aa: CASSSSGTNTGELFF
abundance: few; d_gene: -; j_gene: TRBJ1-3; len: 16; v_gene: TRBV6-5; CDR3nt: TGTGCCAGCAGTTACGGCAGGGTCAATCTCGGAAACACCATATATTTT; CDR3aa: CASSYGRVNLGNTIYF
abundance: -; d_gene: -; j_gene: TRBJ2-7; len: 15; v_gene: TRBV5-6; CDR3nt: TGTGCCAGCAGCTTGGCCGGGACACCCTCCTACGAGCAGTACTTC; CDR3aa: CASSLAGTPSYEQYF
abundance: -; d_gene: TRBD1; j_gene: TRBJ2-5; len: 16; v_gene: TRBV11-3; CDR3nt: TGTGCCAGCAGCTCCAGCAGGACAGGAGAGCAAGAGACCCAGTACTTC; CDR3aa: CASSSSRTGEQETQYF
abundance: -; d_gene: -; j_gene: TRBJ1-2; len: 13; v_gene: TRBV28; CDR3nt: TGTGCCAGCAGCCCCGGACAGCCCGGGGGCTACACCTTC; CDR3aa: CASSPGQPGGYTF
abundance: -; d_gene: -; j_gene: TRBJ2-7; len: 14; v_gene: TRBV2; CDR3nt: TGTGCCAGCAGGGCAGCAGGGTCAACCTACGAGCAGTACTTC; CDR3aa: CASRAAGSTYEQYF
abundance: -; d_gene: -; j_gene: TRBJ2-5; len: 14; v_gene: TRBV15; CDR3nt: TGTGCCACCCGAAGTGGAGGGGGCGCAAAGACCCAGTACTTC; CDR3aa: CATRSGGGAKTQYF
abundance: -; d_gene: -; j_gene: TRBJ1-1; len: 13; v_gene: TRBV28; CDR3nt: TGTGCCAGTTTGGTGGGGGGGAACACTGAAGCTTTCTTT; CDR3aa: CASLVGGNTEAFF
abundance: once; d_gene: TRBD2; j_gene: TRBJ2-4; len: 17; v_gene: TRBV19; CDR3nt: TGTGCCAGTAGTATAGGGACTAGCGGGGTAGCCAAAAACATTCAGTACTTC; CDR3aa: CASSIGTSGVAKNIQYF
abundance: -; d_gene: -; j_gene: TRBJ2-1; len: 12; v_gene: TRBV5-1; CDR3nt: TGCGCCAGCAGGGGCGTAGGCAATGAGCAGTTCTTC; CDR3aa: CASRGVGNEQFF
abundance: -; d_gene: TRBD1; j_gene: TRBJ2-3; len: 15; v_gene: TRBV18; CDR3nt: TGTGCCAGCTCACGCACGACAGGGGAGGAGGATACGCAGTATTTT; CDR3aa: CASSRTTGEEDTQYF
abundance: once; d_gene: -; j_gene: TRBJ1-2; len: 12; v_gene: TRBV10-3; CDR3nt: TGTGCCATCAGTGAGGTACAATATGGCTACACCTTC; CDR3aa: CAISEVQYGYTF
abundance: -; d_gene: -; j_gene: TRBJ1-5; len: 14; v_gene: TRBV30; CDR3nt: TGTGCCTATGAGGTAGGGGCAATCAATCAGCCCCAGCATTTT; CDR3aa: CAYEVGAINQPQHF
abundance: -; d_gene: -; j_gene: TRBJ1-1; len: 14; v_gene: TRBV18; CDR3nt: TGTGCCAGCTCACCAGACAGGAGGAACACTGAAGCTTTCTTT; CDR3aa: CASSPDRRNTEAFF
abundance: few; d_gene: TRBD1; j_gene: TRBJ2-7; len: 15; v_gene: TRBV6-5; CDR3nt: TGTGCCAGCAGTTACTCCGGGACAGGGGGCTACGAGCAGTACTTC; CDR3aa: CASSYSGTGGYEQYF
abundance: -; d_gene: -; j_gene: TRBJ2-2; len: 14; v_gene: TRBV2; CDR3nt: TGTGCCAGCAAAGGACAGACGAACACCGGGGAGCTGTTTTTT; CDR3aa: CASKGQTNTGELFF
abundance: -; d_gene: TRBD2; j_gene: TRBJ2-2; len: 15; v_gene: TRBV18; CDR3nt: TGTGCCAGCTCAGCGGGACTAGCGAGCACCGGGGAGCTGTTTTTT; CDR3aa: CASSAGLASTGELFF
abundance: few; d_gene: -; j_gene: TRBJ2-1; len: 14; v_gene: TRBV5-1; CDR3nt: TGCGCCAGCGCCCCGAGGATCAACTACAATGAGCAGTTCTTC; CDR3aa: CASAPRINYNEQFF
abundance: -; d_gene: TRBD2; j_gene: TRBJ2-7; len: 14; v_gene: TRBV10-3; CDR3nt: TGTGCCATCAGGAGGACTAGCGGCCCCTACGAGCAGTACTTC; CDR3aa: CAIRRTSGPYEQYF
abundance: -; d_gene: -; j_gene: TRBJ1-3; len: 15; v_gene: TRBV6-5; CDR3nt: TGTGCCAGCAGTGCGCCGACAGCCTCTGGAAACACCATATATTTT; CDR3aa: CASSAPTASGNTIYF
abundance: -; d_gene: -; j_gene: TRBJ1-6; len: 12; v_gene: TRBV7-2; CDR3nt: TGTGCCAGCAGCTTCGGGGGGTCACCCCTCCACTTT; CDR3aa: CASSFGGSPLHF
abundance: -; d_gene: -; j_gene: TRBJ2-7; len: 15; v_gene: TRBV5-1; CDR3nt: TGCGCCAGCAGCTTGGCCGGGACACCCACCTACGAGCAGTACTTC; CDR3aa: CASSLAGTPTYEQYF
abundance: -; d_gene: TRBD2; j_gene: TRBJ2-5; len: 15; v_gene: TRBV7-9; CDR3nt: TGTGCCAGCAGCCCTCGGGGGGGACGGGCAGAGACCCAGTACTTC; CDR3aa: CASSPRGGRAETQYF
abundance: -; d_gene: -; j_gene: TRBJ2-1; len: 16; v_gene: TRBV11-1; CDR3nt: TGTGCCAGCAGCTTAGCCTCTCCGGGAGTACGCAATGAGCAGTTCTTC; CDR3aa: CASSLASPGVRNEQFF
abundance: -; d_gene: TRBD2; j_gene: TRBJ2-3; len: 19; v_gene: TRBV2; CDR3nt: TGTGCCAGCAGTGAAGCTACGGGGCTAGCGGGACTGAGCACAGATACGCAGTATTTT; CDR3aa: CASSEATGLAGLSTDTQYF
abundance: -; d_gene: -; j_gene: TRBJ2-1; len: 14; v_gene: TRBV18; CDR3nt: TGTGCCAGCTCACGGGCTCCACCCTACAATGAGCAGTTCTTC; CDR3aa: CASSRAPPYNEQFF
abundance: -; d_gene: -; j_gene: TRBJ2-2; len: 14; v_gene: TRBV18; CDR3nt: TGTGCCAGCTCACCATTGCTCAACACCGGGGAGCTGTTTTTT; CDR3aa: CASSPLLNTGELFF
abundance: -; d_gene: -; j_gene: TRBJ2-5; len: 14; v_gene: TRBV6-5; CDR3nt: TGTGCCAGCAGTTACCCCGGGAACCAAGAGACCCAGTACTTC; CDR3aa: CASSYPGNQETQYF
abundance: -; d_gene: TRBD1; j_gene: TRBJ1-2; len: 16; v_gene: TRBV19; CDR3nt: TGTGCCAGTACTCCCATTGGGACAGAAAACTCCTATGGCTACACCTTC; CDR3aa: CASTPIGTENSYGYTF
abundance: -; d_gene: TRBD1; j_gene: TRBJ2-1; len: 16; v_gene: TRBV7-7; CDR3nt: TGTGCCAGCAGCCCTAACAGGGGTCCCTCCTACAATGAGCAGTTCTTC; CDR3aa: CASSPNRGPSYNEQFF
abundance: -; d_gene: -; j_gene: TRBJ2-1; len: 15; v_gene: TRBV27; CDR3nt: TGTGCCACCCAGGGGGGGGGAAGGTCCTACAATGAGCAGTTCTTC; CDR3aa: CATQGGGRSYNEQFF
abundance: -; d_gene: -; j_gene: TRBJ1-2; len: 12; v_gene: TRBV5-6; CDR3nt: TGTGCCAGCAGCTCGACCCACTATGGCTACACCTTC; CDR3aa: CASSSTHYGYTF
abundance: -; d_gene: TRBD2; j_gene: TRBJ2-1; len: 15; v_gene: TRBV28; CDR3nt: TGTGCCAGCAGTCTTCGGACTAGCGGGAGGAATGAGCAGTTCTTC; CDR3aa: CASSLRTSGRNEQFF
abundance: -; d_gene: TRBD2; j_gene: TRBJ2-3; len: 14; v_gene: TRBV28; CDR3nt: TGTGCCAGCGGGATAGCGGGGGTCACAGATACGCAGTATTTT; CDR3aa: CASGIAGVTDTQYF
abundance: -; d_gene: -; j_gene: TRBJ1-1; len: 15; v_gene: TRBV5-1; CDR3nt: TGCGCCAGCAGCCGCGCGTATACAGGGAACACTGAAGCTTTCTTT; CDR3aa: CASSRAYTGNTEAFF